One and the same sample provided the 5 T cell receptor beta chains below, sequenced in a study of blood T cells in healthy people across ages. Primers used in a second PCR of about 6 to 11 cycles were a sample-barcoded 5' primer and a J-beta primer mix. TCRdb passed the 5' RACE reads through MiXCR, listing each CDR3 protein once. The sample holds 800,000 to 950,000 distinct CDR3 sequences; 30% to 45% are singletons and the top ten take 13%. Sample: blood. The receptors here all came from a man aged 18 to 30 in good health.

The rearrangement uses TRBV5-1 and TRBJ2-1; D not resolved. This CDR3 has 14 residues. The germline V gene has CDR1 SGHRS and CDR2 YFSETQ. Trimming took off 0 bases at V and 6 bases at J, with 10 bases between the two ends. DNA for the CDR3: TGCGCCAGCAGCTTGGCGGCAGTTCCCAATGAGCAGTTCTTC. Protein sequence: CASSLAAVPNEQFF.

The V gene is TRBV6-1, the J gene TRBJ2-1; D call uncertain. The V end lost 7 bases, the J end lost 0 bases, and 7 bases lay between the germline ends. The germline CDR1 and CDR2 sequences are MNHNS and SASEGT. This CDR3 spans 13 amino acids. For the CDR3, the DNA is TGTGCCAGCAACGGTTACTCCTACAATGAGCAGTTCTTC. Translation: CASNGYSYNEQFF.

The chain has TRBV20-1 and TRBJ2-2; 8 bases map to TRBD1. The V gene end was trimmed by 5 bases and the J gene end by 3 bases; junction bases not matched to a gene: 8. In germline, CDR1 is DFQATT, CDR2 SNEGSKA (reference sequence). The CDR3 loop spans 15 amino acids. In DNA form, the CDR3 reads TGCAGTGCTGTGAGGACAGGGCGGGACACCGGGGAGCTGTTTTTT. Encoded protein: CSAVRTGRDTGELFF.

V and J are TRBV12-3 or TRBV12-4 and TRBJ1-4; D perhaps matches TRBD1 (5 bases). The CDR3 contains 17 residues. Trimming took 1 base from V and 4 from J, leaving 16 bases between them. This CDR3 is CASSLGEWMGGNEKLFF. The CDR3, as DNA: TGTGCCAGCAGTTTAGGGGAATGGATGGGGGGTAATGAAAAACTGTTTTTT.

The chain is built from TRBV12-5 and TRBJ2-1; D unresolved. V was pared by 1 base and J by 8 bases, with 15 bases between. The CDR3 loop spans 15 amino acids. CDR1 and CDR2 (germline): LGHNT, FRNRAP. Here the CDR3 DNA reads TGTGCTAGTGGTTTGGGAGACGCTATCGGCGATGAGCAGTTCTTC. It translates to CASGLGDAIGDEQFF.